The source of this T cell receptor beta chain is a study of blood T cell repertoires in COVID-19. Recovered Cohort 3 donors showed two negative PCRs, clearance, or symptom resolution. CDR3 length: 16 residues. Trimming shortened V by 1 base and J by 3 bases, and 12 bases separated the two germline ends. CDR1 is LGHNA, CDR2 YNFKEQ, per germline. The authors' processing: By means of reference gene primer amplification, nucleated cell counts were estimated. Only in-frame clones appear in the TCRdb table, and some are missing; sequencing was by immunoSEQ multiplex PCR. V, J and clone size are those of that table, while D and trimming were read from the DNA. The sample contains a few hundred thousand clones, about 91% of which appear only once. This clone was detected only once.

The receptor was derived from a woman under 30 who had recovered from COVID-19. Material for sequencing was PBMCs or T cells enriched from blood (not recorded which). The gene calls are TRBV4-2 and TRBJ1-4; TRBD1 is a possible D gene (6 bases). The CDR3 loop is CASSQGVWTANEKLFF. The CDR3 nucleotides read TGTGCCAGCAGCCAAGGAGTGTGGACAGCTAATGAAAAACTGTTTTTT.